This T cell receptor (beta chain) was recorded in a study of regulatory T cells in long-lasting Graves disease. Study results and caveats: Compared with new cases, persistent Graves' patients showed reduced TCR diversity.

To make TCR beta libraries, researchers used iRepertoire HTBI primers and Arm-PCR of CDR3 regions. MiXCR was run by TCRdb on the multiplex PCR reads, yielding one entry per CDR3 protein. The data hold fewer than 350,000 distinct CDR3 sequences, with 18% observed a single time. The sample holds a few counts of this clonotype. As yet, its antigen is unknown. Per germline, CDR1 MNHNS and CDR2 SASEGT. The CDR3 has 13 residues. Trimming took 10 bases from V and 3 from J, leaving 15 bases between them. Time point described: newly diagnosed GD, antithyroid drugs for less than 3 months. With RNA extracted from PBMCs as input, the TCR library was made.

The sample here was peripheral blood mononuclear cells (PBMCs), taken at new diagnosis, from a patient treated with antithyroid drugs. V and J are TRBV6-1 and TRBJ2-5; the D gene is possibly TRBD1 (7 bases). The clonotype comes from a female donor with Graves disease. CDR3 sequence reads: CATAGQIKETQYF. In DNA form, the CDR3 reads TGTGCCACGGCGGGACAGATTAAAGAGACCCAGTACTTC.